What follows are 9 T cell receptor beta chains derived from one specimen sequenced in a study of CXCR3-negative and CXCR3-positive naive CD8 T cells. UMI-labeled 5' RACE yielded the TRB cDNA libraries. One entry per CDR3 protein, without DNA, is what TCRdb gives after re-calling the 5' RACE reads. Its table records 100,000 to 150,000 distinct CDR3 sequences. Source material: naive CXCR3- CD8+ T cells from blood. Specified subset: CD45RO-CCR7+CD27+CD95- naive CD8+ T cells lacking CXCR3 (TNR3-). These receptors all come from a human donor in good health. Some clones in this sample may be carry-over from other donors' samples.

V gene TRBV5-6 combines with J gene TRBJ2-1; as DNA is missing, the TRBD2 call by TCRdb cannot be tested. This CDR3 comprises 14 residues. Germline lookup yields CDR1 SGHDT and CDR2 YYEEEE. The CDR3 spells CASSLVIPTEGQFF.

V and J are TRBV28 and TRBJ2-7; TCRdb selects TRBD1, and the lack of DNA leaves this call unchecked. The CDR3 sequence is 16 residues long. Germline assignment: CDR1 MDHEN and CDR2 SYDVKM. Here the CDR3 reads CASSFYSTGIVYEQYF.

The CDR3 spells CSVEEPGQGASYEQYF. The chain employs TRBV29-1 and TRBJ2-7; TCRdb calls TRBD1, which cannot be checked without DNA. The germline V gene has CDR1 SQVTM and CDR2 ANQGSEA. The CDR3 is made up of 16 amino acids.

The chain couples TRBV28 to TRBJ2-5; TCRdb outputs TRBD1, but without DNA this stays unchecked. Germline-derived CDR1 and CDR2 are MDHEN and SYDVKM. This CDR3 spans 14 amino acids. The chain's CDR3 is CASSPTGGEETQYF.

J is TRBJ1-2 and V is TRBV7-9; checking the TCRdb D call of TRBD1 is not possible without DNA. Germline V gene lookup returns CDR1 SEHNR and CDR2 FQNEAQ (reference sequence). This CDR3 has 11 residues. Here the CDR3 reads CASSPGDGYTF.

The chain joins TRBV20-1 to TRBJ2-1; the D gene TCRdb calls, TRBD1, cannot be checked with no DNA. This CDR3 contains 14 residues. Germline CDR1 and CDR2: DFQATT and SNEGSKA (reference sequence). CDR3: CSARGGGGIHEQFF.

This chain's CDR3 is CSVEDQTGDSYEQYF. The V gene is TRBV29-1, the J gene TRBJ2-7; TCRdb reports TRBD1, a call that lacks DNA to check it against. Germline lookup yields CDR1 SQVTM and CDR2 ANQGSEA. The CDR3 has 15 amino acids.

The chain joins TRBV27 to TRBJ2-7; TCRdb proposes TRBD2, but this gene call is untestable without DNA. Germline CDR1 reads MNHEY; CDR2 reads SMNVEV (reference sequence). The length of the CDR3 is 14 residues. The CDR3 loop reads CASSHSSGGYEQYF.

The gene calls are TRBV7-9 and TRBJ2-6; TCRdb reports TRBD2, a call that lacks DNA to check it against. This CDR3 region has 15 residues. The germline gives CDR1 SEHNR, CDR2 FQNEAQ (reference sequence). The CDR3: CASSHGLSGANVLTF.